The clone carrying this T cell receptor beta chain was found a few times. Its specificity is not known. The data stem from a study of identical twins. The CDR3 covers 15 residues. CDR1 and CDR2 from the germline V gene are SEHNR and FQNEAQ (reference sequence). V shed 5 bases and J shed 6 bases, with 19 bases lying between them. Whole-study results and caveats: Insertions were fewer in abundant cord blood beta clonotypes, whereas memory repertoires showed none of this pattern.

Everyone who gave samples was a healthy Caucasian. Template switching supplied a universal primer site; unique molecular identifiers were carried on the cDNA. TCRdb reprocessed the 5' RACE reads with MiXCR, giving one entry per CDR3 protein. The repertoire includes some 730,000 distinct CDR3 sequences, roughly 18% of them detected once, and under 15% sits in the top ten. The data were also submitted as part of a second study, on T cells expressing NK-cell markers.

The rearrangement uses TRBV7-9 and TRBJ1-2; D may be TRBD1 (5 bases). The TCR was taken from a woman aged 18-35 years in good health. The sequenced sample was PBMCs. CDR3 residues: CASSHHSRGDDGYTF. The DNA for the CDR3 is TGTGCCAGCAGCCACCACAGTAGGGGCGATGATGGCTACACCTTC.